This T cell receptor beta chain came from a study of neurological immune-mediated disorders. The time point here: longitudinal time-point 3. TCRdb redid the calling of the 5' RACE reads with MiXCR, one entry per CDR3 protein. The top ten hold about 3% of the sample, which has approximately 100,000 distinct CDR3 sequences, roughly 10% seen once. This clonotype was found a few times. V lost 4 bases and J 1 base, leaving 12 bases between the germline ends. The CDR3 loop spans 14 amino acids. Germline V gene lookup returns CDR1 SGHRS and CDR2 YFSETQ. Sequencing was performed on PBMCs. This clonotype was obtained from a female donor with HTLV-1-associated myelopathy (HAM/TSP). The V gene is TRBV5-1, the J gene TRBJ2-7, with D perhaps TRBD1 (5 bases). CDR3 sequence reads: CASSPPDTSYEQYF. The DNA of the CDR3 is TGCGCCAGCAGCCCCCCGGACACGTCCTACGAGCAGTACTTC.